This T cell receptor (beta chain) is from a study of blood T cells in healthy people across ages. Overall study findings and caveats: Diversity estimates from one million T cells were considered underestimates. Per million T cells, the diversity of TCR beta decreased roughly linearly as age advanced.

As concerns this clonotype: Its antigen is currently unknown.

Donors ranged from roughly 6 to 90 years old and were healthy Caucasians in Russia. The total RNA that was extracted per sample amounted to at least 5.5 micrograms. Unmatched junction bases numbered 1, after V lost 7 bases and J lost 5 bases. Germline loops: CDR1 LGHDT, CDR2 YNNKEL (reference sequence). This CDR3 spans 12 amino acids. A second roughly 7 to 11 cycle PCR used barcoded and J-beta primers. TCRdb recomputed calls from the 5' RACE reads with MiXCR, one row per CDR3 protein. The profile covers roughly 680,000 distinct CDR3 sequences, with approximately 52% appearing a single time and 13% taken by the ten largest.

This clonotype was sampled from a woman older than 75 in good health. Sequenced material: blood. The V gene is TRBV3-1, the J gene TRBJ1-4, with 7 bases lining up with TRBD1. In nucleotides, the CDR3 is TGTGCCAGCACGGACAGGAATGAAAAACTGTTTTTT. Its translation: CASTDRNEKLFF.